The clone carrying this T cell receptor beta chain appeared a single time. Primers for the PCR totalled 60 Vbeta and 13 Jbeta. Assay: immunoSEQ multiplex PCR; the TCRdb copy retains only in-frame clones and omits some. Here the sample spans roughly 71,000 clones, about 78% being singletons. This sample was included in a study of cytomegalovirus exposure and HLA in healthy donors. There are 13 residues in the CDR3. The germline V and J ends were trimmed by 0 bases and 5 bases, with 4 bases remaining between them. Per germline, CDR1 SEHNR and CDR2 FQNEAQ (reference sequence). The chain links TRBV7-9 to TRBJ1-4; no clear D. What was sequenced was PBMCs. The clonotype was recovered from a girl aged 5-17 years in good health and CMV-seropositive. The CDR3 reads CASSLARNEKLFF. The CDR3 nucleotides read TGTGCCAGCAGCTTAGCCAGGAATGAAAAACTGTTTTTT. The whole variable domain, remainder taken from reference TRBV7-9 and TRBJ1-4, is DTGVSQNPRHKITKRGQNVTFRCDPISEHNRLYWYRQTLGQGPEFLTYFQNEAQLEKSRLLSDRFSAERPKGSFSTLEIQRTEQGDSAMYLCASSLARNEKLFFGSGTQLSVL.